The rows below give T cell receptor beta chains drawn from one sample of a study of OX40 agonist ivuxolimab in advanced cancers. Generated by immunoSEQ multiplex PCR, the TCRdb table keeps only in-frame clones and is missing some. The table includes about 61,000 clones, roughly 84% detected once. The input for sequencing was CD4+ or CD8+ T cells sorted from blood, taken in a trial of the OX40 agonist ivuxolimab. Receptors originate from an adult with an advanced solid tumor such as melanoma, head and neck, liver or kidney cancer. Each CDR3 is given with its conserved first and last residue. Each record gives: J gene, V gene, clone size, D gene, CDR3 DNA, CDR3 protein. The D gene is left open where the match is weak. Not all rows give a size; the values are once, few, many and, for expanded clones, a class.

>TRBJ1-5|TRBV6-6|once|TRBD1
TGTGCCAGCAGAAAGGACAGGTCTCTTAGCAATCAGCCCCAGCATTTT
CASRKDRSLSNQPQHF
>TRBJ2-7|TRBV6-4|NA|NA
TGTGCCAGCAGCGGTCCCTCCTACGAGCAGTACTTC
CASSGPSYEQYF
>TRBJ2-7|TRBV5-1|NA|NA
TGCGCCAGCAGAAACAGGGAGTACGAGCAGTACTTC
CASRNREYEQYF
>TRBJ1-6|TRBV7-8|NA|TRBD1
TGTGCCAGCAGCTCATTGACAGGGGGGGACTCACCCCTCCACTTT
CASSSLTGGDSPLHF
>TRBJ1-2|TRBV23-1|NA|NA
TGCGCCAGTACCACGGCAGGACCTTCGGGGTATGGCTACACCTTC
CASTTAGPSGYGYTF
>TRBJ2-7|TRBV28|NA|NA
TGTGCCAGCAGTTTATTGGGGGGGACGGCGGAGGGGGGTAACGAGCAGTACTTC
CASSLLGGTAEGGNEQYF
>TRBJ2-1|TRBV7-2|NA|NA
TGTGCCAGCAGCCAAGTTAGCGGCAATGAGCAGTTCTTC
CASSQVSGNEQFF
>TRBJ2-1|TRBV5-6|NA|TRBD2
TGTGCCAGCAGCTTCCGACGGGAGGGGCAGTTCTTC
CASSFRREGQFF
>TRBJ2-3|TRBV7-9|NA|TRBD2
TGTGCCAGCACCGGGACTAGCGACACAGATACGCAGTATTTT
CASTGTSDTDTQYF
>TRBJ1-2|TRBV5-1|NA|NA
TGCGCCAGCAGCCCATCCAGGGGAATCGGCTACACCTTC
CASSPSRGIGYTF
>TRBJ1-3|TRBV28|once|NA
TGTGCCAGTACAGGGAGGTCTGGAAACACCATATATTTT
CASTGRSGNTIYF
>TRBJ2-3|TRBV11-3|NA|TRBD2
TGTGCCAGCAGCTTAGGGCAGCGGGAGCTTCCAGATACGCAGTATTTT
CASSLGQRELPDTQYF
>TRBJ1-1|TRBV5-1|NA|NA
TGCGCCAGCAGCTGGACTCCTAACACTGAAGCTTTCTTT
CASSWTPNTEAFF
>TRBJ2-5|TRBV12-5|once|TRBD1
TGTGCTAGTGGTCAAGCCCTCGGGACAGGGGCGGAAGGTCCAGAGACCCAGTACTTC
CASGQALGTGAEGPETQYF
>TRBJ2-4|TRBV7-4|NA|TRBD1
TGTGCCAGCAGACCCTTAGGACAGGGGGTAGCCAAAAACATTCAGTACTTC
CASRPLGQGVAKNIQYF
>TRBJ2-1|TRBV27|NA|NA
TGTGCCAGCAGTTCCCAGGGGACCGATGAGCAGTTCTTC
CASSSQGTDEQFF
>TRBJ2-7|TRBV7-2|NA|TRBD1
TGTGCCAGCAGCTTAGCGGGGACAGGGGAGGCCTACGAGCAGTACTTC
CASSLAGTGEAYEQYF
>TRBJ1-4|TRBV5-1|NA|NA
TGCGCCAGCAGTTGGACCGAGAATGAAAAACTGTTTTTT
CASSWTENEKLFF
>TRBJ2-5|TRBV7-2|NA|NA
TGTGCCAGCAGCATCAGAGGGCAAGAGACCCAGTACTTC
CASSIRGQETQYF
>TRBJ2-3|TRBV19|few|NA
TGTGCCAGTAGTATTCGGACTCGCCCCACGCAGTATTTT
CASSIRTRPTQYF
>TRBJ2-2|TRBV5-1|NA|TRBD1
TGCGCCAGCACTCCGACCGGGACAGGGGGATTCGGGGAGCTGTTTTTT
CASTPTGTGGFGELFF
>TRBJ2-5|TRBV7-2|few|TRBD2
TGTGCCAGCAGCAACCGACTAGCGGGAGGGGGGGAGACCCAGTACTTC
CASSNRLAGGGETQYF
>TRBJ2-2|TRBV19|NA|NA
TGTGCCAGTAGTATAGGGCGGGACACCGGGGAGCTGTTTTTT
CASSIGRDTGELFF
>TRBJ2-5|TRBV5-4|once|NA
TGTGCCAGCAGCGGGGGAGGGGGGCGGTCTCGGGAGACCCAGTACTTC
CASSGGGGRSRETQYF
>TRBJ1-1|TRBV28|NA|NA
TGTGCCAGCAGTTTAAATTGGGTGTCAGCTGAAGCTTTCTTT
CASSLNWVSAEAFF
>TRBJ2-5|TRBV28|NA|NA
TGTGCCAGCAGTCCCCTTGGGGGGGGCGGAGGGCAAGAGACCCAGTACTTC
CASSPLGGGGGQETQYF
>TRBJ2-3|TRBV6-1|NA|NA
TGTGCCAGCAGTGTGGTTGGGATCGAGGGAGATACGCAGTATTTT
CASSVVGIEGDTQYF
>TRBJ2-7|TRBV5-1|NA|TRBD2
TGCGCCAGCAGCCTACCCTGGACTAGCGGGAACGAGCAGTACTTC
CASSLPWTSGNEQYF
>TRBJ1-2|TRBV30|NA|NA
TGTGCCTGGAAGAAAAACCCGGGGGGGGGCGGCTACACCTTC
CAWKKNPGGGGYTF
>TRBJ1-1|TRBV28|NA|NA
TGTGCCAGCAGTCCCCCGGAGGGAGAGGGCACTGAAGCTTTCTTT
CASSPPEGEGTEAFF
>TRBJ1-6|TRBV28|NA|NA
TGTGCCAGCAGTATCGAGAATTATTCACCCCTCCACTTT
CASSIENYSPLHF
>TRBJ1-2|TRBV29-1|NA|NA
TGCAGCGTTGAAGGGGGGGAGTCTTATGGCTACACCTTC
CSVEGGESYGYTF
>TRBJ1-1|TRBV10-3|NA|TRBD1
TGTGCCACCTGGGTCGGGACAGGGTCCATGAACACTGAAGCTTTCTTT
CATWVGTGSMNTEAFF
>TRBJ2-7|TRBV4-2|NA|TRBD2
TGTGCCAGCAGCCAAGTTTTGGGGGGGAGCTCCTACGAGCAGTACTTC
CASSQVLGGSSYEQYF
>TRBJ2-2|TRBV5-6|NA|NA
TGTGCCAGCAGCTTGGGGCCTGTGCGGGGCGGGGAGCTGTTTTTT
CASSLGPVRGGELFF
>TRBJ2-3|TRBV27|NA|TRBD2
TGTGCCAGCAGCGCACCGGGACTAGCGACAGATACGCAGTATTTT
CASSAPGLATDTQYF